This is a list of T cell receptor beta chains from one sample in a study of blood T cell repertoires in COVID-19. Sequencing used immunoSEQ multiplex PCR; TCRdb keeps in-frame clones, though not all of them. The sample yields approximately 28,000 clones, approximately 81% seen once. Sequenced material: peripheral blood. These receptors all come from a woman aged 55 to 70 with acute or convalescent COVID-19. The CDR3 runs from the conserved cysteine through the conserved F or W. Fields, in order: V gene, J gene, CDR3 protein.

v_call: TRBV12-3/TRBV12-4; j_call: TRBJ2-7; cdr3_aa: CASRGQSLKQYF
v_call: TRBV3-1/TRBV3-2; j_call: TRBJ1-2; cdr3_aa: CASSLHVTGLTF
v_call: TRBV2; j_call: TRBJ2-7; cdr3_aa: CASSENGESEQYF
v_call: TRBV12-5; j_call: TRBJ1-5; cdr3_aa: CASGLVRSGLQPQHF
v_call: TRBV5-4; j_call: TRBJ2-5; cdr3_aa: CASSLKIAGQETQYF
v_call: TRBV7-9; j_call: TRBJ1-4; cdr3_aa: CASSLGADEKLFF
v_call: TRBV5-3; j_call: TRBJ1-2; cdr3_aa: CARSVAQGCGYTF
v_call: TRBV19; j_call: TRBJ1-1; cdr3_aa: CASSIYPQGRNTEAFF
v_call: TRBV6-2/TRBV6-3; j_call: TRBJ1-1; cdr3_aa: CASSYRQGFNTEAFF
v_call: TRBV19; j_call: TRBJ2-5; cdr3_aa: CASQMTGSKETQYF
v_call: TRBV5-5; j_call: TRBJ2-7; cdr3_aa: CASSFPGQGFYEQYF
v_call: TRBV7-2; j_call: TRBJ1-2; cdr3_aa: CASSLEISWRGYTF
v_call: TRBV5-1; j_call: TRBJ1-2; cdr3_aa: CASSLLQADYGYTF
v_call: TRBV12-3/TRBV12-4; j_call: TRBJ2-7; cdr3_aa: CASSRDRNNEQYF
v_call: TRBV6-1; j_call: TRBJ1-2; cdr3_aa: CASSEYSGRDGYTF
v_call: TRBV28; j_call: TRBJ1-3; cdr3_aa: CASSSNGGVSGNTIYF
v_call: TRBV5-5; j_call: TRBJ1-1; cdr3_aa: CASSSNTEAFF
v_call: TRBV9; j_call: TRBJ1-2; cdr3_aa: CASSVGGTGGQEYGYTF